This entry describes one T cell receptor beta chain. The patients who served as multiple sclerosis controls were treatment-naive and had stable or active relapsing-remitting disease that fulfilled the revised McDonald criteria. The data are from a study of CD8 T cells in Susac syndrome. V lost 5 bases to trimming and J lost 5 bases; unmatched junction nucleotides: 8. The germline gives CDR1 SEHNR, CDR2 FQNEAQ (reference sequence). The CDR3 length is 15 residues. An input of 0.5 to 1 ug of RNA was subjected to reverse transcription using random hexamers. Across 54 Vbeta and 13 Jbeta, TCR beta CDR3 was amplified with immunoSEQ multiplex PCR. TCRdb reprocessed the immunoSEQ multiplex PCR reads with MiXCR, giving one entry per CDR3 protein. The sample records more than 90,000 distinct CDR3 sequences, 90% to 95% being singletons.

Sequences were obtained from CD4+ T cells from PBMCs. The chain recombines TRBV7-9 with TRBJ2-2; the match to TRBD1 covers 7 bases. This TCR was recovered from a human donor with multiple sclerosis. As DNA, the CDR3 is TGTGCCAGCAGCCCTGACAGGGACCTTACCGGGGAGCTGTTTTTT. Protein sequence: CASSPDRDLTGELFF.